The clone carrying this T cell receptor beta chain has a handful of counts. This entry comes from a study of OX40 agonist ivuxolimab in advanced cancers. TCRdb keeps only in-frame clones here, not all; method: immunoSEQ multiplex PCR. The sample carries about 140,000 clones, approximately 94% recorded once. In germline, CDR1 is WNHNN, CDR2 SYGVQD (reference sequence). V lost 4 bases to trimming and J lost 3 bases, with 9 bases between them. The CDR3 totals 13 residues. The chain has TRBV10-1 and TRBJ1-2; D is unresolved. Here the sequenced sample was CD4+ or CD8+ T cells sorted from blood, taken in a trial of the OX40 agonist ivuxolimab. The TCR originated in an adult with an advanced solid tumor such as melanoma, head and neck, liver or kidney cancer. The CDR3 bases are TGCGCCAGCAGTGCTGAACCTTACTATGGCTACACCTTC. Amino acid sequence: CASSAEPYYGYTF.